The clone carrying this T cell receptor beta chain showed up just once. The V end lost 5 bases, the J end lost 8 bases, and 12 bases lay between the germline ends. Germline V lookup: CDR1 SNHLY, CDR2 FYNNEI. The CDR3 runs 12 residues. Under the authors' procedure: Estimated nucleated cell counts came from reference gene primer amplification. This table comes from immunoSEQ multiplex PCR, and its TCRdb copy is limited to in-frame clones, with some not included. V and J calls and clone size come straight from that table; D and trimming were deduced from the DNA. Of tens of thousands of clones in the sample, 77% were seen once. This entry belongs to a study of blood T cell repertoires in COVID-19.

Sequencing was performed on peripheral blood. This clonotype was sampled from a woman between 65 and 79 years old with active or convalescent COVID-19. J is TRBJ1-2 and V is TRBV2; no clear D gene. Written as DNA, the CDR3 is TGTGCCAGCAGTCCCCGAGTGGGCGGCTACACCTTC. Translating gives CASSPRVGGYTF.